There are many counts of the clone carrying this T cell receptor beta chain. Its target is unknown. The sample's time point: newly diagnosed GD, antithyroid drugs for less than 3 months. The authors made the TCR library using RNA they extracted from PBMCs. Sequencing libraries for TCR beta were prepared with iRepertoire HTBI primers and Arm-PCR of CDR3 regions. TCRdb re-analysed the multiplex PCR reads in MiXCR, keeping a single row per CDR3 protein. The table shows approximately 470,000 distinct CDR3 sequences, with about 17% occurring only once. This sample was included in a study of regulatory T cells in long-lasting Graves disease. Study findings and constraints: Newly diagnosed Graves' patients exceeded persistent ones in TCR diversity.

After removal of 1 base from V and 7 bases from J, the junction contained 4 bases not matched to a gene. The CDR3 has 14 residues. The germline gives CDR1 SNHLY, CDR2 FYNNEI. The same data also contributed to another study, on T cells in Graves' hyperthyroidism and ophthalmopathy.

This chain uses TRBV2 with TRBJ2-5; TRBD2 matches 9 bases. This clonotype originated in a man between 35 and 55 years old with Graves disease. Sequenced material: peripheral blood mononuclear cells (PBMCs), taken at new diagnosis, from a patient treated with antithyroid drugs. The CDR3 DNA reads TGTGCCAGCAGTGAAGTCGGACTAGCGTGGACCCAGTACTTC. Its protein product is CASSEVGLAWTQYF. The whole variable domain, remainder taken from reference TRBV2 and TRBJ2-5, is EPEVTQTPSHQVTQMGQEVILRCVPISNHLYFYWYRQILGQKVEFLVSFYNNEISEKSEIFDDQFSVERPDGSNFTLKIRSTKLEDSAMYFCASSEVGLAWTQYFGPGTRLLVL.